This passage covers 32 T cell receptor beta chains from one sample sequenced in a study of relationships among human T cell subsets. The T cell receptor alpha and beta CDR3 regions were amplified from mRNA by semiquantitative ARM-PCR. In ARM-PCR, communal superprimers followed tagged nested gene-specific primers for exponential amplification. A single record per CDR3 protein comes from TCRdb applying MiXCR to the multiplex PCR reads. Of approximately 15,000 distinct CDR3 sequences listed, around 62% are singletons. Source material: total T cells sorted from blood. These receptors were obtained from a man between 35 and 55 years old in good health.

This chain links TRBV12-3 or TRBV12-4 with TRBJ2-2; 10 nucleotides match TRBD1. The CDR3 spans 15 residues. V lost 6 bases and J lost 7; bases outside the gene matches: 8. CDR3 bases: TGTGCCAGCAGCCCGAGGACAGGGGGGGACGGGGAGCTGTTTTTT. Encoded protein: CASSPRTGGDGELFF.

V usage is TRBV4-1 and J usage is TRBJ2-5; 13 bases align to TRBD2. Trimming removed 1 base from V and 9 bases from J; junction bases left unmatched: 2. The CDR3 is 14 residues long. The V gene's germline CDR1 is MGHRA and CDR2 YSYEKL. The CDR3 coding sequence is TGCGCCAGCAGCCAAGTGGGGACTAGCGGGGCCCAGTACTTC. Protein: CASSQVGTSGAQYF.

This clonotype came up once. The chain employs TRBV20-1 and TRBJ2-7; 7 nucleotides align to TRBD1. This CDR3 has 13 amino acids. Per germline, CDR1 DFQATT and CDR2 SNEGSKA (reference sequence). Losses at the gene ends were 4 bases for V and 2 bases for J; bases not matched to a gene: 5. CDR3 DNA sequence: TGCAGTGCTACAAGGACAGGCCCCTACGAGCAGTACTTC. Residues: CSATRTGPYEQYF.

Note on this clonotype: Lacking the conserved final phenylalanine or tryptophan, this CDR3 likely reflects a read error. The chain has TRBV7-9 and TRBJ2-5; D uncertain. V was clipped by 1 base and J by 7 bases, with 13 bases between them. Germline assignment: CDR1 SEHNR and CDR2 FQNEAQ (reference sequence). CDR3 size: 14 residues. CDR3 DNA: TGTGCCAGCAGCTTAGACTCCGGTGGTGGGACCCAGTACCTC. It encodes CASSLDSGGGTQYL.

This clonotype has a handful of counts. This chain links TRBV10-3 with TRBJ2-3; tentative D call: TRBD2 (5 bases). Trimming removed 5 bases from V and 1 base from J, with 7 bases in between. Germline V gene lookup returns CDR1 ENHRY and CDR2 SYGVKD. The CDR3 extends over 13 amino acids. CDR3 loop: CAISLGGTDTQYF. The CDR3 nucleotides read TGTGCCATCAGTCTCGGGGGCACAGATACGCAGTATTTT.

The chain is built from TRBV27 and TRBJ1-2, with 9 nucleotides matching TRBD1. Per the germline V gene, CDR1 is MNHEY and CDR2 is SMNVEV (reference sequence). J lost 3 bases, V lost 3 bases, and 2 bases had no gene match. The CDR3 extends over 14 amino acids. CDR3 loop: CASSLTGGYYGYTF. CDR3 nucleotide sequence: TGTGCCAGCAGTTTGACAGGGGGATACTATGGCTACACCTTC.

The chain carries TRBV28 and TRBJ2-2; 11 nucleotides match TRBD2. The CDR3 loop spans 16 amino acids. The V gene end was trimmed by 7 bases and the J gene end by 1 base; junction bases not matched to a gene: 5. Germline V gives CDR1 MDHEN, CDR2 SYDVKM. The CDR3 DNA follows: TGTGCCAGCACTCTTCTAGCGGGAGGGAACACCGGGGAGCTGTTTTTT. Translating gives CASTLLAGGNTGELFF.

The chain recombines TRBV6-1 with TRBJ2-3; D assignment may be TRBD1 or TRBD2 (5 bases each). The germline V gene has CDR1 MNHNS and CDR2 SASEGT. The CDR3 sequence is 15 residues long. V shed 3 bases and J shed 7 bases, with 17 bases lying between them. CDR3 coding DNA: TGTGCCAGCAGTGAGGGACCAGGGCTTCCATATACGCAGTATTTT. Residues: CASSEGPGLPYTQYF.

The chain combines TRBV11-2 with TRBJ2-2, with TRBD2 identical over 7 bases. The length of the CDR3 is 13 residues. Germline loops: CDR1 SGHAT, CDR2 FQNNGV. V lost 8 bases, J lost 1 base, and 1 base stayed unmatched. CDR3: CASGRGNTGELFF. Here the CDR3 DNA reads TGTGCCAGCGGGAGGGGGAACACCGGGGAGCTGTTTTTT.

J is TRBJ2-7 and V is TRBV11-2; a possible D gene is TRBD2 (5 bases). The V end was cut by 4 bases, the J end by 0 bases, with 13 bases between. Germline V gene data show CDR1 as SGHAT and CDR2 as FQNNGV. The CDR3 has 15 amino acids. The CDR3 reads CASSWEKGPSYEQYF. The CDR3 DNA reads as TGTGCCAGCAGCTGGGAGAAAGGCCCCTCCTACGAGCAGTACTTC.

The chain combines TRBV4-1 with TRBJ1-2; 8 bases map to TRBD1. There are 15 residues in the CDR3. Germline trimming cut 4 bases from V and 4 bases from J; bases unmatched to any gene: 8. CDR1 is MGHRA, CDR2 YSYEKL, per germline. CDR3 region: CASSPTGAVGYGYTF. The CDR3, as DNA: TGCGCCAGCAGCCCGACAGGGGCCGTTGGCTATGGCTACACCTTC.

The chain carries TRBV11-2 and TRBJ2-1; 10 bases map to TRBD2. The CDR3 runs to 15 residues. The V segment lost 1 base and the J segment 7 bases; nucleotides outside the gene matches: 4. The germline gives CDR1 SGHAT, CDR2 FQNNGV. The CDR3 nucleotides read TGTGCCAGCAGCTTAGTACTAGCGGGGAGTAATGAGCAGTTCTTC. Its translation: CASSLVLAGSNEQFF.

This clonotype has only a few counts. The chain is built from TRBV11-2 and TRBJ2-1; D is possibly TRBD2 (6 bases). CDR3 length equals 14 residues. Trimming removed 4 bases from V and 8 bases from J, with 15 bases in between. Germline V gene data show CDR1 as SGHAT and CDR2 as FQNNGV. CDR3 DNA sequence: TGTGCCAGCAGCTCAGCCCCGGGACTCTATGAGCAGTTCTTC. As protein: CASSSAPGLYEQFF.

V is TRBV5-1 and J is TRBJ2-1; 10 bases line up with TRBD2. Germline V gives CDR1 SGHRS, CDR2 YFSETQ. V shed 4 bases, J shed 1 base, and the junction held 5 bases outside the gene matches. CDR3 length: 16 residues. CDR3 in DNA: TGCGCCAGCAGCCACGGGACTAGCGTATCCTACAATGAGCAGTTCTTC. This gives the protein CASSHGTSVSYNEQFF.

The V gene is TRBV5-1, the J gene TRBJ1-1; D remains unclear. The germline gives CDR1 SGHRS, CDR2 YFSETQ. This CDR3 spans 14 amino acids. V was shortened by 4 bases and J by 7 bases, with 17 bases between the two germline ends. DNA of the CDR3: TGCGCCAGCAGCCCACCCGGCGGGCCCAATGAAGCTTTCTTT. This codes for CASSPPGGPNEAFF.

CDR3 DNA sequence: TGTGCCAGCAGTTGGGACAGGGGGCACTACGAGCAGTACTTC. Translating gives CASSWDRGHYEQYF. V is TRBV12-3 or TRBV12-4 and J is TRBJ2-7; TRBD1 agrees at 12 bases. The CDR3 has 14 residues. V was clipped by 4 bases and J by 3 bases; unmatched bases: 1.

The chain joins TRBV30 to TRBJ2-1; 7 bases agree with TRBD2. V shed 1 base and J 0 bases; nucleotides not matched to a gene: 3. The CDR3 runs 15 residues. CDR1 and CDR2 (germline): GTSNPN, SVGIG (reference sequence). DNA for the CDR3: TGTGCCTGGAGTGGCGGGAGCCCCTCCTACAATGAGCAGTTCTTC. As protein: CAWSGGSPSYNEQFF.

The V call is TRBV18, the J call TRBJ2-5; the D is unclear. The ends were cut back, 2 bases at V and 2 bases at J, with 6 bases in the middle. Per the germline V gene, CDR1 is KGHSH and CDR2 is LQKENI. The CDR3 has 13 amino acids. The CDR3 loop reads CASSPDLQETQYF. The DNA of the CDR3 is TGTGCCAGCTCACCAGACTTACAAGAGACCCAGTACTTC.

Notes on this clonotype: Germline and junction disagree at one end, which may indicate a read error. The chain joins TRBV6-5 to TRBJ1-1; D might be TRBD1 (5 bases). This CDR3 spans 14 amino acids. The V gene's germline CDR1 is MNHEY and CDR2 SVGAGI. The CDR3 nucleotides are TGTGCCAGCAGTTCTGGGGGAGGATCAACTGAAGCTTCCTTT. Translated, it gives CASSSGGGSTEASF.

CDR3 bases: TGTGCCAGCAGTTCACGGTCTTACGGGAGCTATGAGCAGTTCTTC. This gives the protein CASSSRSYGSYEQFF. The V call is TRBV12-3 or TRBV12-4, the J call TRBJ2-1, with TRBD2 as a possible D gene (6 bases). The length of the CDR3 is 15 residues. The germline V and J ends were trimmed by 4 bases and 8 bases, with 18 bases remaining between them.

In this sample, this clonotype turned up a few times. The genes are TRBV20-1 and TRBJ1-1; no clear D gene. With 2 bases removed from V and 2 bases from J, the gap between germline ends came to 9 bases. Germline CDR1 DFQATT, CDR2 SNEGSKA (reference sequence). This CDR3 is 13 amino acids long. The CDR3: CSARQARNTEAFF. CDR3 nucleotide sequence: TGCAGTGCTAGACAGGCCCGAAACACTGAAGCTTTCTTT.

This clonotype was observed a single time. The chain has TRBV28 and TRBJ2-3; 8 bases match TRBD1. V lost 11 bases, J lost 0 bases, and 4 bases stayed unmatched. The CDR3 loop spans 13 amino acids. Germline loops: CDR1 MDHEN, CDR2 SYDVKM. The CDR3 region is CACRTGSTDTQYF. The DNA for the CDR3 is TGTGCCTGTAGGACAGGGAGCACAGATACGCAGTATTTT.

The CDR3 spells CSASGLAGGPPDTQYF. CDR3 nucleotide sequence: TGCAGTGCTAGCGGACTAGCGGGGGGGCCTCCAGATACGCAGTATTTT. The chain employs TRBV20-1 and TRBJ2-3, with 15 bases matching TRBD2. This CDR3 spans 16 amino acids. The germline V gene has CDR1 DFQATT and CDR2 SNEGSKA (reference sequence). Losses at the gene ends were 3 bases for V and 4 bases for J; bases not matched to a gene: 5.

The genes are TRBV7-9 and TRBJ2-7, with 7 bases that match TRBD2. The CDR3 sequence is 17 residues long. The junction had 15 bases not matched to a gene; V was cut back by 5 bases and J by 2 bases. The germline V gene has CDR1 SEHNR and CDR2 FQNEAQ (reference sequence). The CDR3 protein is CASSPAPRGRIPYEQYF. CDR3 DNA: TGTGCCAGCAGCCCTGCCCCGCGGGGGAGGATTCCCTACGAGCAGTACTTC.

The chain combines TRBV20-1 with TRBJ2-3, with 14 positions matching TRBD2. Germline assignment: CDR1 DFQATT and CDR2 SNEGSKA (reference sequence). This CDR3 comprises 14 residues. Trimming took 6 bases from V and 5 from J; bases not matched to a gene: 4. CDR3 bases: TGCAGTGCGGGACTAGCGGGGGCCGGAGATACGCAGTATTTT. This sequence encodes CSAGLAGAGDTQYF.

V gene TRBV12-3 or TRBV12-4 combines with J gene TRBJ2-7; 7 nucleotides match TRBD1. Trimming cost V 7 bases and J 6 bases; bases outside gene matches: 9. The CDR3 extends over 13 amino acids. The CDR3, as DNA: TGTGCCAGCAACGGACAGGCGGAAGGCGAGCAGTACTTC. Encoded protein: CASNGQAEGEQYF.

Of note for this clonotype: At one end, the junction sequence differs from germline, possibly due to a read error. The CDR3: CASSSGQLGTDTQYF. The CDR3 DNA reads TGCGCCAGCAGCTCGGGACAGTTGGGCACAGATACGCAGTATTTT. The V call is TRBV5-4, the J call TRBJ2-3; 7 nucleotides match TRBD1. Germline-derived CDR1 and CDR2 are SGHNT and YYREEE (reference sequence). The CDR3 totals 15 residues.

The J gene is TRBJ2-5, the V gene TRBV18, with 7 positions matching TRBD1. The CDR3 length is 15 residues. Germline CDR1 KGHSH, CDR2 LQKENI. The junction had 7 bases not matched to a gene; V was cut back by 3 bases and J by 3 bases. CDR3 DNA sequence: TGTGCCAGCTCACCCCGGACAGGCCGGGAAGAGACCCAGTACTTC. Translated, it gives CASSPRTGREETQYF. The whole variable domain, filled in from reference TRBV18 and TRBJ2-5, reads NAGVMQNPRHLVRRRGQEARLRCSPMKGHSHVYWYRQLPEEGLKFMVYLQKENIIDESGMPKERFSAEFPKEGPSILRIQQVVRGDSAAYFCASSPRTGREETQYFGPGTRLLVL.

The chain uses TRBV11-2 and TRBJ2-4; perhaps D is TRBD1 or TRBD2 (5 bases each). Trimming took off 5 bases at V and 4 bases at J, with 18 bases between the two ends. From germline, CDR1 is SGHAT and CDR2 FQNNGV. This CDR3 spans 16 amino acids. CDR3 amino acids: CASSPLGTAIKNIQYF. The CDR3 region has the DNA TGTGCCAGCAGCCCCCTCGGGACCGCGATAAAAAACATTCAGTACTTC.

The chain combines TRBV11-3 with TRBJ2-1, with D possibly TRBD2 on 5 matching bases. V shed 5 bases and J shed 0 bases, with 8 bases lying between them. The CDR3 runs to 14 residues. Germline CDR1 SGHNT, CDR2 YENEEA. The CDR3 protein is CASSNRGSYNEQFF. The CDR3 bases are TGTGCCAGCAGCAATCGGGGCTCCTACAATGAGCAGTTCTTC.

The chain carries TRBV11-2 and TRBJ1-1; D remains ambiguous. The CDR3 spans 14 residues. The germline gives CDR1 SGHAT, CDR2 FQNNGV. The germline V and J ends were trimmed by 2 bases and 5 bases, with 12 bases remaining between them. The CDR3 is CASSLSNGRTEAFF. The CDR3 bases are TGTGCCAGCAGCTTATCCAACGGGAGGACTGAAGCTTTCTTT.

This clonotype has a handful of counts. The chain recombines TRBV20-1 with TRBJ2-1, with D perhaps matching TRBD2 (6 bases). V gave up 0 bases and J gave up 9 bases, with 12 bases separating them. Germline lookup yields CDR1 DFQATT and CDR2 SNEGSKA (reference sequence). The CDR3 consists of 13 residues. The CDR3 DNA follows: TGCAGTGCTAGAGATACTAGCTGGGGTGAGCAGTTCTTC. As protein: CSARDTSWGEQFF.